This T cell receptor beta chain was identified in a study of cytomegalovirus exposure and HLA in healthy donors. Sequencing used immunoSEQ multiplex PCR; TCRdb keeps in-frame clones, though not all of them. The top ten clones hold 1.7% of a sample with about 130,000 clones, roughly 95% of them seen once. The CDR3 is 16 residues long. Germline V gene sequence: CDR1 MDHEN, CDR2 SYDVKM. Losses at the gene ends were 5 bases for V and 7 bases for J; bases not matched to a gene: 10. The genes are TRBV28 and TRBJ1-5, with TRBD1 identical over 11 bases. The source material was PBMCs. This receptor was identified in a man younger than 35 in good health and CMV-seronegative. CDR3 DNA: TGTGCCAGCAGTCGACCTCCGGGACAGGGGGGCCAGCCCCAGCATTTT. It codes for CASSRPPGQGGQPQHF. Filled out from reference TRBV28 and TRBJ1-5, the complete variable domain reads DVKVTQSSRYLVKRTGEKVFLECVQDMDHENMFWYRQDPGLGLRLIYFSYDVKMKEKGDIPEGYSVSREKKERFSLILESASTNQTSMYLCASSRPPGQGGQPQHFGDGTRLSIL.